This entry lists 6 T cell receptor beta chains sequenced from one sample in a study of T cell responses to AZD1222 COVID-19 vaccine. The table came from immunoSEQ multiplex PCR; TCRdb's copy has only in-frame clones and leaves some out. The data contain fewer than 100,000 clones, approximately 85% of them singletons. The source material was peripheral blood, sampled on day 0 of AZD1222 vaccination. The source is an adult in good health.

The chain combines TRBV6-5 with TRBJ2-5; unclear D gene. V was clipped by 6 bases and J by 5 bases, with 7 bases between them. The germline gives CDR1 MNHEY, CDR2 SVGAGI. This CDR3 has 11 residues. CDR3 in DNA: TGTGCCAGCAGGAACGGGGAGACCCAGTACTTC. Its protein product is CASRNGETQYF.

On this clone: An end of the junction does not agree with germline; a read error may underlie this. V usage is TRBV7-7 and J usage is TRBJ2-2; weak D call: TRBD1 (5 bases). The CDR3 sequence is 14 residues long. Germline CDR1 reads SSHAT; CDR2 reads FNYEAQ (reference sequence). The CDR3 DNA reads TGTGCTAGCAGCTTAGGACAGAACACCGGGGAGCTGTTTTTT. Translation: CASSLGQNTGELFF. Variable domain in full (rest from reference TRBV7-7 and TRBJ2-2): GAGVSQSPRYKVTKRGQDVTLRCDPISSHATLYWYQQALGQGPEFLTYFNYEAQPDKSGLPSDRFSAERPEGSISTLTIQRTEQRDSAMYRCASSLGQNTGELFFGEGSRLTVL.

The rearrangement links TRBV4-1 to TRBJ1-1; perhaps TRBD1 as D (6 bases). Germline V gene sequence: CDR1 MGHRA, CDR2 YSYEKL. The germline V and J ends were trimmed by 3 bases and 11 bases, with 13 bases remaining between them. The length of the CDR3 is 12 residues. The CDR3 DNA reads as TGCGCCAGCAGCCAGGGACAATTCGGGGCTTTCTTT. Protein: CASSQGQFGAFF.

The rearrangement uses TRBV30 and TRBJ2-5; D not certain. The ends were cut back, 2 bases at V and 2 bases at J, with 15 bases in the middle. The CDR3 is made up of 15 amino acids. Per germline, CDR1 GTSNPN and CDR2 SVGIG (reference sequence). For the CDR3, the DNA is TGTGCCTGGAGTATGGGCGGAGCAAAACAAGAGACCCAGTACTTC. This gives the protein CAWSMGGAKQETQYF.

Details on this clone: The junction departs from germline at one end; a sequencing error may be responsible. Other DNA sequences of this sample code for an identical CDR3. The rearrangement links TRBV9 to TRBJ2-7, with D perhaps TRBD2 (5 bases). This CDR3 has 13 residues. Germline values: CDR1 SGDLS, CDR2 YYNGEE. Here the CDR3 DNA reads TGTGCCAGTAGCGTTACACCTTCCTACGAGCAGTACTTC. Encoded protein: CASSVTPSYEQYF.

V is TRBV6-2 or TRBV6-3 and J is TRBJ1-2, with a weak D call TRBD1 (5 bases). The CDR3 has 12 residues. CDR1 is MNHEY, CDR2 SVGEGT, per germline. The V end was cut by 3 bases, the J end by 4 bases, with 6 bases between. CDR3 amino acids: CASSYGAYGYTF. The CDR3, as DNA: TGTGCCAGCAGTTATGGGGCCTATGGCTACACCTTC.